This TCR beta chain was recorded in a study of T cell repertoires in cytomegalovirus infection. One entry per CDR3 protein results from TCRdb running MiXCR on the reads. The sample has about 37,000 distinct CDR3 sequences, just over 50% seen once. Study conclusions and caveats: Pooled public TCR beta family frequency picked out CMV carriers with the relevant HLA. Clonotypes of TCR beta that were HLA-C-restricted and CMV-specific dominated the ex vivo response.

About this clonotype: The antigen remains unidentified.

The CDR3 spans 15 residues. With V trimmed by 5 bases and J by 4 bases, 9 bases remained unmatched. Germline V gives CDR1 MNHEY, CDR2 SMNVEV (reference sequence). Sequencing used CD8+ T cells from cultured PBMCs, obtained from culture after CMV antigen stimulation. This receptor was taken from a human donor in good health (CMV status not recorded). Some clones in this sample may be carry-over from other donors' samples. The chain uses TRBV27 and TRBJ2-7, with TRBD1 matching over 9 bases. This chain's CDR3 is CASSVQGAGDYEQYF. In DNA, the CDR3 is TGTGCCAGCAGTGTACAGGGGGCAGGGGATTACGAGCAGTACTTC.